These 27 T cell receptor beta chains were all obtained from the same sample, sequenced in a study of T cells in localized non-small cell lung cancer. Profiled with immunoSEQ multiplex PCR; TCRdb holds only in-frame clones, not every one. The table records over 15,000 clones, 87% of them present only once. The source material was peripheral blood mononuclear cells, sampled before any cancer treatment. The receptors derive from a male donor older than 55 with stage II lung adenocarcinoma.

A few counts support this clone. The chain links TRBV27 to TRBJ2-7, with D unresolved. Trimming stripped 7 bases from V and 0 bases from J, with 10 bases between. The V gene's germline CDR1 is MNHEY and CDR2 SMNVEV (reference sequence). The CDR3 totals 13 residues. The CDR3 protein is CASKSTYSYEQYF. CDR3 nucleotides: TGTGCCAGCAAAAGCACATACTCCTACGAGCAGTACTTC.

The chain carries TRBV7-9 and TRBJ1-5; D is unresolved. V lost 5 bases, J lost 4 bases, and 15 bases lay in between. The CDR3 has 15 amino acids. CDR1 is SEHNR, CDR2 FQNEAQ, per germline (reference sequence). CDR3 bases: TGTGCCAGCAGCCCAGAGACCGCCGCTAATCAGCCCCAGCATTTT. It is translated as CASSPETAANQPQHF.

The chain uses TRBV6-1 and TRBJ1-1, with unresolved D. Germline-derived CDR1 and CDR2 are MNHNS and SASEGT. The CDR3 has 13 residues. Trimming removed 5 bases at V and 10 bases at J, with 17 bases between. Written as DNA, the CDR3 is TGTGCCAGCAGTCCCCTGCGGCCTGCTACAGCTTTCTTT. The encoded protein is CASSPLRPATAFF.

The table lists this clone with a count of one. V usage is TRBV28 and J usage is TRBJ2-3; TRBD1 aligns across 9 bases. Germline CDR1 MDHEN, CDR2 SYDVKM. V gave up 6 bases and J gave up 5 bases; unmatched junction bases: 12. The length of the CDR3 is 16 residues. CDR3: CASSRSGTGYLDTQYF. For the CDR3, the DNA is TGTGCCAGCAGCAGGTCCGGGACAGGGTATCTAGATACGCAGTATTTT.

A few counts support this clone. The CDR3: CSVEGQGASEAFF. CDR3 in DNA: TGCAGCGTCGAGGGACAGGGGGCGTCTGAAGCTTTCTTT. This chain links TRBV29-1 with TRBJ1-1, with 12 bases aligning to TRBD1. V gave up 6 bases and J gave up 6 bases; unmatched junction bases: 5. The CDR3 extends over 13 amino acids. Germline V CDR1 and CDR2: SQVTM, ANQGSEA. Variable domain in full (rest from reference TRBV29-1 and TRBJ1-1): SAVISQKPSRDICQRGTSLTIQCQVDSQVTMMFWYRQQPGQSLTLIATANQGSEATYESGFVIDKFPISRPNLTFSTLTVSNMSPEDSSIYLCSVEGQGASEAFFGQGTRLTVV.

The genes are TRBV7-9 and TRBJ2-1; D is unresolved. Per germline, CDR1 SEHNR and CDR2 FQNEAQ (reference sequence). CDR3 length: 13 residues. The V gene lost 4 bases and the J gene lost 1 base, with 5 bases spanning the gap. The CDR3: CASSSGSYNEQFF. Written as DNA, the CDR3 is TGTGCCAGCAGCTCCGGGTCCTACAATGAGCAGTTCTTC.

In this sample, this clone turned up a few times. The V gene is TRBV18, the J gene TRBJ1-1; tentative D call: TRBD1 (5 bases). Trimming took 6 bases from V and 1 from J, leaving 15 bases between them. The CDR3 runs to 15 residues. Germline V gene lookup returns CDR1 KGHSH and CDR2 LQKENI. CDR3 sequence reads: CASSPIGDANTEAFF. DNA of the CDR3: TGTGCCAGCTCCCCGATAGGGGACGCGAACACTGAAGCTTTCTTT.

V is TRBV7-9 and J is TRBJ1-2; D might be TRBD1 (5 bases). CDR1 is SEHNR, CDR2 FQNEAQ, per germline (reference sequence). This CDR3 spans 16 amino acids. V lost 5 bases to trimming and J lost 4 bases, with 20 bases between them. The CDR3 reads CASSPTAPGGGYGYTF. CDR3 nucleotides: TGTGCCAGCAGCCCAACCGCCCCCGGGGGGGGCTATGGCTACACCTTC.

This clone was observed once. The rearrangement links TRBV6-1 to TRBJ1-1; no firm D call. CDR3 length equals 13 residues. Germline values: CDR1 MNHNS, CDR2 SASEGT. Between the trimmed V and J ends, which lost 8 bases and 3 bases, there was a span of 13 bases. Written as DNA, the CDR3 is TGTGCCAGCCCGCCTCCAGCCCACACTGAAGCTTTCTTT. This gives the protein CASPPPAHTEAFF.

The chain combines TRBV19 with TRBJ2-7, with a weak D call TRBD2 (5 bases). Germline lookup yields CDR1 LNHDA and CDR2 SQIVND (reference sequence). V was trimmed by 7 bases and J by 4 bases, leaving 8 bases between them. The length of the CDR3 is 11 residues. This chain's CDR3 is CASTSGYEQYF. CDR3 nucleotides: TGTGCCAGTACGAGCGGATACGAGCAGTACTTC.

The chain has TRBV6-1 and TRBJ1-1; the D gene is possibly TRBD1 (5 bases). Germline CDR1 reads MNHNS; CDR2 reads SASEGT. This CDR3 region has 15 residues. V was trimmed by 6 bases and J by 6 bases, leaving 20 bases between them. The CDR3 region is CASSQRRGGDAEAFF. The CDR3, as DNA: TGTGCCAGCAGCCAACGACGGGGGGGAGACGCTGAAGCTTTCTTT.

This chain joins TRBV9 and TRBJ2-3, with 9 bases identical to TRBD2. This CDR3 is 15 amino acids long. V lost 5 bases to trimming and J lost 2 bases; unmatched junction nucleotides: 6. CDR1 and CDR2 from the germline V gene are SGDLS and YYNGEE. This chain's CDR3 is CASSEAGGSTDTQYF. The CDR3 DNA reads TGTGCCAGCAGTGAGGCGGGAGGGTCCACAGATACGCAGTATTTT. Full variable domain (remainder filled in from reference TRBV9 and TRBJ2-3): DSGVTQTPKHLITATGQRVTLRCSPRSGDLSVYWYQQSLDQGLQFLIQYYNGEERAKGNILERFSAQQFPDLHSELNLSSLELGDSALYFCASSEAGGSTDTQYFGPGTRLTVL.

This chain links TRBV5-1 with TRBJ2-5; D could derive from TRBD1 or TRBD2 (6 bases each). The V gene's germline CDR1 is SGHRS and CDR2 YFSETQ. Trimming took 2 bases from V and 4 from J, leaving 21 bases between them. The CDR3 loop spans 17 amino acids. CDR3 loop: CASSFGTLTRGGETQYF. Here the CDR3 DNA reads TGCGCCAGCAGCTTTGGGACATTAACCAGGGGAGGAGAGACCCAGTACTTC.

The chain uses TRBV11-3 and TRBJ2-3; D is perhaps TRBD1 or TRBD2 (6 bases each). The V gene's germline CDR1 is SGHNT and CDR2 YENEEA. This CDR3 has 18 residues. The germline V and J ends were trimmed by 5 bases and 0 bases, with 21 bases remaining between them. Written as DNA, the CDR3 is TGTGCCAGCAGCCCCCGGCTCCGGGGGACACAGAGCACAGATACGCAGTATTTT. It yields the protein CASSPRLRGTQSTDTQYF. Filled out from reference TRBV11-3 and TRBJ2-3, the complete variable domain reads EAGVVQSPRYKIIEKKQPVAFWCNPISGHNTLYWYLQNLGQGPELLIRYENEEAVDDSQLPKDRFSAERLKGVDSTLKIQPAELGDSAVYLCASSPRLRGTQSTDTQYFGPGTRLTVL.

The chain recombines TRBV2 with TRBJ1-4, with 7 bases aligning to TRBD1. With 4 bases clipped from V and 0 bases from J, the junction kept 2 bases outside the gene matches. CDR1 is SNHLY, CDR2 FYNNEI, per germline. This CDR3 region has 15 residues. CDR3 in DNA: TGTGCCAGCAGTGCGACAGGGACAACTAATGAAAAACTGTTTTTT. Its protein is CASSATGTTNEKLFF.

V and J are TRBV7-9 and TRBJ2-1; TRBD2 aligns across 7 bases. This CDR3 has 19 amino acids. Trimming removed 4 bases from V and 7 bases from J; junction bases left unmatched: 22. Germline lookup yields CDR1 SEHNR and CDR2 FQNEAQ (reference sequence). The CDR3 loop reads CASSSGMVAGKLFFNEQFF. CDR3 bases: TGTGCCAGCAGCTCCGGGATGGTAGCGGGCAAGCTTTTCTTTAATGAGCAGTTCTTC.

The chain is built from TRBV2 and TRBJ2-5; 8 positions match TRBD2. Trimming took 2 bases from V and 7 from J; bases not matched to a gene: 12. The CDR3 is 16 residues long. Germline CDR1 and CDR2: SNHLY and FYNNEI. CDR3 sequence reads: CASSELRSTSAGTQYF. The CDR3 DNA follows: TGTGCCAGCAGTGAACTGAGATCGACTAGCGCCGGGACCCAGTACTTC.

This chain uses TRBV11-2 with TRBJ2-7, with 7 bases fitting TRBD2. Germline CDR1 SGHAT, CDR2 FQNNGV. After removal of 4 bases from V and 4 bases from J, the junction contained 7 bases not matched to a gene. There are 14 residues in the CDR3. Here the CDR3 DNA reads TGTGCCAGCAGCTCTAGCGGTGGGTTGTACGAGCAGTACTTC. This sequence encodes CASSSSGGLYEQYF.

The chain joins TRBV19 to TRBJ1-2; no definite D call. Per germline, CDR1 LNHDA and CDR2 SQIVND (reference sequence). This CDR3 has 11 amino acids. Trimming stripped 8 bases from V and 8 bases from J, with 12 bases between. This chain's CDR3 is CASSTGGGYTF. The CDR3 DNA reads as TGTGCCAGTTCCACCGGAGGGGGCTACACCTTC. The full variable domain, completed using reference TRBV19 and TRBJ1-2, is DGGITQSPKYLFRKEGQNVTLSCEQNLNHDAMYWYRQDPGQGLRLIYYSQIVNDFQKGDIAEGYSVSREKKESFPLTVTSAQKNPTAFYLCASSTGGGYTFGSGTRLTVV.

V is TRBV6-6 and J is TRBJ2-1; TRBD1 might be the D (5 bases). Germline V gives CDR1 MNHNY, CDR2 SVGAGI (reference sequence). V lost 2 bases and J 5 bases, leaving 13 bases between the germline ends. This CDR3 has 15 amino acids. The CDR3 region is CASSYGAVDNNEQFF. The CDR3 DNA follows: TGTGCCAGCAGTTACGGGGCCGTGGACAACAATGAGCAGTTCTTC.

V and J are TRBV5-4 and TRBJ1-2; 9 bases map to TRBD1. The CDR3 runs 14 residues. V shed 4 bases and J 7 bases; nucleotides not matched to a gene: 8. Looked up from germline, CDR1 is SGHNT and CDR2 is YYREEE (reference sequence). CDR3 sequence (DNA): TGTGCCAGCAGCCCACAGGGGGCAGGGAGTGGCTACACCTTC. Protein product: CASSPQGAGSGYTF.

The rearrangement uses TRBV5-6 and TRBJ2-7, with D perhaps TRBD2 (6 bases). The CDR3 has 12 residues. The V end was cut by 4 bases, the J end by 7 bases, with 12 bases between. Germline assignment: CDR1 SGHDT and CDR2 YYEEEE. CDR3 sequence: CASSRGTNEQYF. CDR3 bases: TGTGCCAGCAGCCGCGGGACGAATGAGCAGTACTTC.

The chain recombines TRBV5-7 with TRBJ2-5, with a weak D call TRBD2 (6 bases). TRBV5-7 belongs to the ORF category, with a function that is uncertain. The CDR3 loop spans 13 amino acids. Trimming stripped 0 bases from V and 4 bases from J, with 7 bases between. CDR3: CASSLVGGETQYF. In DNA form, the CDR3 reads TGTGCCAGCAGCTTGGTGGGGGGAGAGACCCAGTACTTC.

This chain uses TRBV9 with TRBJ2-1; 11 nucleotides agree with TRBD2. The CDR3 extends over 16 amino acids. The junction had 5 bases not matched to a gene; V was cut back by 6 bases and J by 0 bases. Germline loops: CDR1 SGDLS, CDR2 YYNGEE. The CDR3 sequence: CASTGLADSSYNEQFF. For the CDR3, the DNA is TGTGCCAGCACGGGACTAGCGGATAGCTCCTACAATGAGCAGTTCTTC.

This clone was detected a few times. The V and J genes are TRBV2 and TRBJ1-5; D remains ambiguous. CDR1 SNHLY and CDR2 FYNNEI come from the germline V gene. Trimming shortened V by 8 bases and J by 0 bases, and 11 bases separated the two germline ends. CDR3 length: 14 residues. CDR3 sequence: CASDGRNSNQPQHF. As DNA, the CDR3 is TGTGCCAGCGATGGCAGGAATAGCAATCAGCCCCAGCATTTT.

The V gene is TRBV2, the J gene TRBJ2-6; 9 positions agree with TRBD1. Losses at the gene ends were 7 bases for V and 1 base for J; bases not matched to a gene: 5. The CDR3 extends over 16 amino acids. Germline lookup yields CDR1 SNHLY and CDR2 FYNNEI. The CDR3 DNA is TGTGCCAGCAAGGTGACAGGGGGATCTGGGGCCAACGTCCTGACTTTC. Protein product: CASKVTGGSGANVLTF.

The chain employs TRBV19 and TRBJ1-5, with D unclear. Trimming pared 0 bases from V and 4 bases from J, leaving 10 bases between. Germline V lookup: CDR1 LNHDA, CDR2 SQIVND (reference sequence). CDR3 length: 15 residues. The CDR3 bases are TGTGCCAGTAGTATAGATAGAAAGACTAATCAGCCCCAGCATTTT. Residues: CASSIDRKTNQPQHF.